This T cell receptor (beta chain) emerged from a study of cytomegalovirus exposure and HLA in healthy donors. Germline lookup yields CDR1 SEHNR and CDR2 FQNEAQ (reference sequence). This CDR3 has 14 residues. J lost 3 bases, V lost 3 bases, and 1 base had no gene match. Vbeta (60) and Jbeta (13) primers were used in the PCR. Produced via immunoSEQ multiplex PCR; TCRdb's table is partial and in-frame only. Of around 200,000 clones in the sample, 70% to 80% were seen once. J is TRBJ2-5 and V is TRBV7-9, with 10 bases aligning to TRBD2. The receptor was isolated from a woman aged 55-69 years in good health and CMV-seropositive. Sequencing was done on a sample of PBMCs. CDR3 region: CASSFTSGEETQYF. The CDR3, as DNA: TGTGCCAGCAGCTTCACTAGCGGGGAAGAGACCCAGTACTTC.